Listed here are 29 T cell receptor beta chains from one sample, sequenced in a study of shared clonotypes between healthy human individuals. Generated by immunoSEQ multiplex PCR, the TCRdb table keeps only in-frame clones and is missing some. The table lists some 1 million clones, about 74% of them singletons. Sequenced material: memory CD4+ T cells sorted from blood. This sample's subset: CD45RA-negative fraction. Every receptor here comes from a man younger than 35 in good health.

CDR3 protein: CSVRDGAYEQYF. In DNA, the CDR3 is TGCAGCGTTCGGGACGGGGCCTACGAGCAGTACTTC. The V call is TRBV29-1, the J call TRBJ2-7; D assignment may be TRBD1 or TRBD2 (5 bases each). Germline lookup yields CDR1 SQVTM and CDR2 ANQGSEA. The CDR3 loop spans 12 amino acids. V dropped 5 bases and J dropped 2 bases, with 10 bases sitting between them.

This clone was seen at least ten times. Different DNA sequences within this sample yield the same CDR3. This chain joins TRBV1 and TRBJ2-3; the D call TRBD2 from the table was never checked on the DNA. TRBV1 is recorded as a pseudogene. The CDR3 has 17 amino acids. The CDR3 protein is CTSSQEGSGSSADTQYF. The CDR3 DNA follows: TGCACCAGCAGCCAAGAAGGCAGCGGATCCTCGGCAGATACGCAGTATTTT.

The chain couples TRBV6-5 to TRBJ2-2; no reliable D call. Germline lookup yields CDR1 MNHEY and CDR2 SVGAGI. The CDR3 runs to 14 residues. Trimming cost V 0 bases and J 4 bases, with 6 bases left between them. DNA for the CDR3: TGTGCCAGCAGTTACTCGTACCCCACCGGGGAGCTGTTTTTT. It yields the protein CASSYSYPTGELFF.

The chain combines TRBV9 with TRBJ2-1, with 14 bases fitting TRBD2. CDR3 length: 20 amino acids. Germline lookup yields CDR1 SGDLS and CDR2 YYNGEE. Unmatched junction bases numbered 10, after V lost 0 bases and J lost 2 bases. The CDR3 is CASSVAGTSGSGSAYNEQFF. In DNA form, the CDR3 reads TGTGCCAGCAGCGTAGCTGGGACTAGCGGGAGCGGGAGCGCCTACAATGAGCAGTTCTTC.

The chain has TRBV7-2 and TRBJ2-7; D may be TRBD2 (6 bases). Germline assignment: CDR1 SGHTA and CDR2 FQGNSA. The CDR3 extends over 14 amino acids. V lost 2 bases, J lost 2 bases, and 10 bases lay in between. The CDR3 loop is CASSLSRGAYEQYF. The DNA for the CDR3 is TGTGCCAGCAGCTTAAGTCGCGGGGCCTACGAGCAGTACTTC.

Note on this clone: Additional DNA sequences in this sample encode the identical CDR3. The chain couples TRBV10-3 to TRBJ2-7; the match to TRBD2 covers 7 bases. V shed 4 bases and J 4 bases; nucleotides not matched to a gene: 1. Germline CDR1 is ENHRY and CDR2 is SYGVKD. The CDR3 covers 12 residues. As DNA, the CDR3 is TGTGCCATCAGTGTGGGGGGGTACGAGCAGTACTTC. It is translated as CAISVGGYEQYF.

This chain joins TRBV10-1 and TRBJ2-1; a weak D match, TRBD1 (5 bases). This CDR3 is built from 16 residues. V was cut by 5 bases and J by 0 bases, with 14 bases left in between. Germline V lookup: CDR1 WNHNN, CDR2 SYGVQD (reference sequence). CDR3 sequence: CASSPHGATSYNEQFF. The DNA for the CDR3 is TGCGCCAGCAGTCCCCATGGGGCGACCTCCTACAATGAGCAGTTCTTC.

The J gene is TRBJ2-5, the V gene TRBV5-5; the D is unclear. The germline V gene has CDR1 SGHKS and CDR2 YYEKEE (reference sequence). The CDR3 is 11 amino acids. The V end lost 5 bases, the J end lost 5 bases, and 7 bases lay between the germline ends. CDR3 protein: CASRNGETQYF. CDR3 DNA: TGTGCCAGCAGAAACGGGGAGACCCAGTACTTC.

The chain has TRBV29-1 and TRBJ2-7; D gene unclear. V lost 7 bases, J lost 5 bases, and 12 bases lay in between. The CDR3 sequence is 11 residues long. CDR1 is SQVTM, CDR2 ANQGSEA, per germline. The CDR3 region is CSGSEYDEQYF. In DNA, the CDR3 is TGCAGCGGGAGCGAGTATGACGAGCAGTACTTC.

This chain links TRBV6-5 with TRBJ2-1, with D perhaps TRBD2 (6 bases). Germline CDR1 reads MNHEY; CDR2 reads SVGAGI. Trimming cost V 2 bases and J 3 bases, with 14 bases left between them. The CDR3 sequence is 16 residues long. The CDR3: CASSYSPSADYNEQFF. CDR3 DNA: TGTGCCAGCAGTTACAGTCCTAGCGCTGACTACAATGAGCAGTTCTTC.

The CDR3 sequence: CASSFGTSNTGELFF. For the CDR3, the DNA is TGTGCCAGCAGCTTCGGGACTTCGAACACCGGGGAGCTGTTTTTT. The rearrangement uses TRBV9 and TRBJ2-2, with D possibly TRBD2 on 6 matching bases. The CDR3 sequence is 15 residues long. The ends were cut back, 4 bases at V and 0 bases at J, with 10 bases in the middle. Germline CDR1 and CDR2: SGDLS and YYNGEE.

The rearrangement links TRBV6-6 to TRBJ2-5, with D perhaps TRBD1 or TRBD2 (5 bases each). Germline assignment: CDR1 MNHNY and CDR2 SVGAGI (reference sequence). V dropped 0 bases and J dropped 6 bases, with 11 bases sitting between them. The CDR3 extends over 14 amino acids. The DNA for the CDR3 is TGTGCCAGCAGTTACTCGACCGAGGGACAGACCCAGTACTTC. It translates to CASSYSTEGQTQYF.

This clone has more than one count but fewer than ten. V and J are TRBV28 and TRBJ1-1; 9 positions agree with TRBD1. CDR3 length: 12 residues. Germline V gives CDR1 MDHEN, CDR2 SYDVKM. Losses at the gene ends were 4 bases for V and 11 bases for J; bases not matched to a gene: 5. The CDR3 loop is CASSWGTGGAFF. The CDR3 DNA reads as TGTGCCAGCAGTTGGGGTACAGGGGGCGCTTTCTTT.

This clone was recorded once. The rearrangement links TRBV18 to TRBJ2-7; no reliable D call. This CDR3 contains 17 residues. V gave up 3 bases and J gave up 2 bases, with 20 bases separating them. Germline V gene lookup returns CDR1 KGHSH and CDR2 LQKENI. The CDR3 bases are TGTGCCAGCTCACCTACGGAGCCGGGCCTTGACCCCTACGAGCAGTACTTC. Protein product: CASSPTEPGLDPYEQYF.

The J gene is TRBJ2-4, the V gene TRBV30; tentatively, D is TRBD1 (6 bases). Per germline, CDR1 GTSNPN and CDR2 SVGIG (reference sequence). V was pared by 4 bases and J by 5 bases, with 15 bases between. The CDR3 has 14 residues. CDR3 residues: CAWTPDRRQNIQYF. The CDR3 nucleotides are TGTGCCTGGACTCCCGACAGGAGGCAAAACATTCAGTACTTC.

The chain is built from TRBV6-1 and TRBJ2-5; TRBD1 or TRBD2 may be the D gene (6 bases each). The germline V and J ends were trimmed by 11 bases and 1 base, with 14 bases remaining between them. CDR3 length equals 13 residues. The V gene's germline CDR1 is MNHNS and CDR2 SASEGT. This CDR3 is CAVQRGVQETQYF. For the CDR3, the DNA is TGTGCCGTACAAAGGGGGGTCCAAGAGACCCAGTACTTC.

This chain uses TRBV6-1 with TRBJ1-6; 9 nucleotides match TRBD1. Germline CDR1 reads MNHNS; CDR2 reads SASEGT. The J segment lost 7 bases and the V segment lost 4 bases, leaving 17 bases of the junction unmatched. This CDR3 comprises 19 residues. The CDR3, as DNA: TGTGCCAGCAGTGGCGAACAGGGGGCGAATAGTCTCAGGAATTCACCCCTCCACTTT. This translates into CASSGEQGANSLRNSPLHF.

This sequence joins TRBV2 and TRBJ2-5, with 10 bases identical to TRBD1. The CDR3 contains 17 residues. V dropped 7 bases and J dropped 4; count of bases not matched to a gene: 15. Germline CDR1 is SNHLY and CDR2 is FYNNEI. The DNA of the CDR3 is TGTGCCAGCACCCCCTGGAGAGGGGGACAGGGGAGAGAGACCCAGTACTTC. Translation: CASTPWRGGQGRETQYF. The full variable domain, in which reference TRBV2 and TRBJ2-5 provide the parts outside the CDR3, is EPEVTQTPSHQVTQMGQEVILRCVPISNHLYFYWYRQILGQKVEFLVSFYNNEISEKSEIFDDQFSVERPDGSNFTLKIRSTKLEDSAMYFCASTPWRGGQGRETQYFGPGTRLLVL.

This clone showed up just once. The chain combines TRBV9 with TRBJ2-5, with TRBD1 as a possible D gene (6 bases). The germline V and J ends were trimmed by 2 bases and 3 bases, with 11 bases remaining between them. Germline V CDR1 and CDR2: SGDLS, YYNGEE. The CDR3 sequence is 14 residues long. Here the CDR3 reads CASSVSPGEETQYF. In DNA, the CDR3 is TGTGCCAGCAGCGTTAGCCCAGGGGAAGAGACCCAGTACTTC.

This clone was seen only a few times. This chain uses TRBV20-1 with TRBJ1-1; D might be TRBD1 (5 bases). The germline V gene has CDR1 DFQATT and CDR2 SNEGSKA (reference sequence). This CDR3 has 10 residues. The V and J ends lost 7 bases and 13 bases respectively, with 16 bases between them. The DNA for the CDR3 is TGCAGTGAACCGCTTTGTGGGGGTTTCTTT. Amino acids: CSEPLCGGFF.

The chain recombines TRBV7-8 with TRBJ2-5, with 8 bases lining up with TRBD2. The germline gives CDR1 SGHVS, CDR2 FQNEAQ. Losses at the gene ends were 5 bases for V and 2 bases for J; bases not matched to a gene: 10. The CDR3 extends over 16 amino acids. CDR3 bases: TGTGCCAGCAGCCTTCTCCGGCGGGAGGCGCAAGAGACCCAGTACTTC. It specifies CASSLLRREAQETQYF.

In this sample, this clone turned up a few times. This chain connects TRBV2 to TRBJ2-5; D remains unclear. The CDR3 has 11 amino acids. Trimming removed 6 bases from V and 5 bases from J, with 7 bases in between. CDR1 is SNHLY and CDR2 is FYNNEI in the germline V gene. DNA of the CDR3: TGTGCCAGCAGCGCCTCTGAGACCCAGTACTTC. It translates to CASSASETQYF.

A few counts support this clone. The rearrangement uses TRBV6-5 and TRBJ1-2; D uncertain. The germline V and J ends were trimmed by 2 bases and 3 bases, with 10 bases remaining between them. The germline CDR1 and CDR2 sequences are MNHEY and SVGAGI. This CDR3 region has 14 residues. This CDR3 is CASSYGQAHYGYTF. For the CDR3, the DNA is TGTGCCAGCAGTTACGGGCAGGCGCACTATGGCTACACCTTC.

This clone appeared a single time. The V call is TRBV7-9, the J call TRBJ2-1, with 9 bases aligning to TRBD2. The V segment lost 1 base and the J segment 6 bases; nucleotides outside the gene matches: 4. This CDR3 is 15 amino acids long. The germline V gene has CDR1 SEHNR and CDR2 FQNEAQ (reference sequence). Here the CDR3 DNA reads TGTGCCAGCAGCTTAGTAGCGGGGGCCTCCAATGAGCAGTTCTTC. Translation gives CASSLVAGASNEQFF.

The chain combines TRBV10-2 with TRBJ2-1; maybe TRBD2 (6 bases). Germline V gives CDR1 WSHSY, CDR2 SAAADI. CDR3 length equals 16 residues. V was cut by 4 bases and J by 5 bases, with 18 bases left in between. CDR3 DNA: TGCGCCAGCAGTGGGGGGAGGACCTTCGGGGACAATGAGCAGTTCTTC. Its protein product is CASSGGRTFGDNEQFF.

The rearrangement links TRBV19 to TRBJ2-7, with a possible D match to TRBD1 (6 bases). The CDR3 length is 15 residues. Trimming left V 5 bases short and J 1 base short, with 15 bases between. Germline lookup yields CDR1 LNHDA and CDR2 SQIVND (reference sequence). The CDR3 region has the DNA TGTGCCAGTAGTGTAACCGGGACACCTTCCTACGAGCAGTACTTC. Encoded protein: CASSVTGTPSYEQYF.

Concerning this clone itself: Within the sample, other DNA sequences also encode this same CDR3. V is TRBV7-9 and J is TRBJ2-6, with D possibly matching TRBD2 (6 bases). Between the trimmed V and J ends, which lost 5 bases and 0 bases, there was a span of 8 bases. Germline CDR1 and CDR2: SEHNR and FQNEAQ (reference sequence). This CDR3 comprises 15 residues. The CDR3 DNA reads as TGTGCCAGCAGCCTCGGGGGCTCTGGGGCCAACGTCCTGACTTTC. It encodes CASSLGGSGANVLTF. Supplemented by reference TRBV7-9 and TRBJ2-6, the full variable domain reads DTGVSQNPRHKITKRGQNVTFRCDPISEHNRLYWYRQTLGQGPEFLTYFQNEAQLEKSRLLSDRFSAERPKGSFSTLEIQRTEQGDSAMYLCASSLGGSGANVLTFGAGSRLTVL.

This clone was picked up one time. The V gene is TRBV27, the J gene TRBJ2-7; 7 bases fit TRBD1. The CDR3 runs 14 residues. Trimming at V came to 4 bases and at J to 7 bases, leaving 10 bases not matched to a gene. The germline V gene has CDR1 MNHEY and CDR2 SMNVEV (reference sequence). CDR3 loop: CASSSSGQLTEQYF. In DNA, the CDR3 is TGTGCCAGCAGTTCCTCGGGACAGTTAACGGAGCAGTACTTC.

The table lists this clone with a few counts. The chain recombines TRBV9 with TRBJ2-2, with D maybe TRBD2 (6 bases). Germline-derived CDR1 and CDR2 are SGDLS and YYNGEE. V lost 4 bases and J 2 bases, leaving 12 bases between the germline ends. The CDR3 spans 15 residues. This CDR3 is CASSHSGGNTGELFF. The CDR3 DNA reads TGTGCCAGCAGCCATAGCGGAGGTAACACCGGGGAGCTGTTTTTT.